The rows below give T cell receptor beta chains drawn from one sample of a study of shared clonotypes between healthy human individuals. Produced via immunoSEQ multiplex PCR; TCRdb's table is partial and in-frame only. This table holds about 1.5 million clones, around 97% found once. Sequenced sample: naive CD4+ T cells sorted from blood. The receptors originated from a man younger than 45 in good health. CDR3s include the opening cysteine and the closing phenylalanine or tryptophan. The D gene is left open where the match is weak. Clone size is not always given. Where it is, it says once, few, many or a class for expanded clones.

cdr3_nt	cdr3_aa	v_call	d_call	clone_size	j_call
TGCGCCAGCAGGCATTTAGGGACAGGTACGAACACTGAAGCTTTCTTT	CASRHLGTGTNTEAFF	TRBV5-1	TRBD1	once	TRBJ1-1
TGTGCCAGCAGCTTCCAGGACTTCTCCTACGAGCAGTACTTC	CASSFQDFSYEQYF	TRBV5-6	.	.	TRBJ2-7
TGTGCCAGCAGCGCAGGACTAGCGGGGTCCTACAATGAGCAGTTCTTC	CASSAGLAGSYNEQFF	TRBV7-9	TRBD2	.	TRBJ2-1
TGTGCCAGCTCACCTACAGGGATCCACGAGCAGTACTTC	CASSPTGIHEQYF	TRBV18	.	.	TRBJ2-7
TGTGCCAGCAGTTTTGCAGGACAGGGGGCGTACGAGCAGTACTTC	CASSFAGQGAYEQYF	TRBV6-6	TRBD1	.	TRBJ2-7
TGTGCCAGCAGTCGCTCCGGACAGGAGATTAACTATGGCTACACCTTC	CASSRSGQEINYGYTF	TRBV7-9	TRBD1	.	TRBJ1-2
TGTGCCAGCAGCCCACAGGGTGTGGCGGCTGGGGCCAACGTCCTGACTTTC	CASSPQGVAAGANVLTF	TRBV11-1	.	.	TRBJ2-6
TGCGCCAGCAGTGCGGGACAGGTACTAGCCATGAACACTGAAGCTTTCTTT	CASSAGQVLAMNTEAFF	TRBV10-2	TRBD1	.	TRBJ1-1
TGTGCCAGCAGTTCTCCGGGGACAGTCCATAATGGCTACACCTTC	CASSSPGTVHNGYTF	TRBV28	TRBD1	.	TRBJ1-2
TGTGCCAGCACCCTAGTGGGGTTTGAGCAGTTCTTC	CASTLVGFEQFF	TRBV7-2	.	.	TRBJ2-1
TGTGCCAGCAGCCGGGACTTCACAGATACGCAGTATTTT	CASSRDFTDTQYF	TRBV7-7	.	.	TRBJ2-3
TGTGCCAGCCGGACAGGTCTCTACAATGAGCAGTTCTTC	CASRTGLYNEQFF	TRBV28	TRBD1	once	TRBJ2-1
TGTGCCAGCAGTTTCGTAGCGGGAGGGCCTGGCACGCAGTATTTT	CASSFVAGGPGTQYF	TRBV6-4	TRBD2	.	TRBJ2-3
TGTGCCAGCAGCTCCGGGACAGGGGGCGCCGAGCAGTACTTC	CASSSGTGGAEQYF	TRBV6-6	TRBD1	once	TRBJ2-7
TGCGCCAGCAGCTTGATCCTCGGCGGGACCCCTTACGAGCAGTACTTC	CASSLILGGTPYEQYF	TRBV5-1	.	.	TRBJ2-7
TGTGCCAGCAGCTCAAGTGGGGGCACTGAAGCTTTCTTT	CASSSSGGTEAFF	TRBV7-9	.	.	TRBJ1-1
TGTGCCAGCAGCTTAGGGCGGGGGAGCTCCTACAATGAGCAGTTCTTC	CASSLGRGSSYNEQFF	TRBV7-9	TRBD2	once	TRBJ2-1
TGTGCCAGCAGCGTAGCCTCCACAGATACGCAGTATTTT	CASSVASTDTQYF	TRBV5-6	.	.	TRBJ2-3
TGCAGTGTAGGGCACAATGAGCAGTTCTTC	CSVGHNEQFF	TRBV20-1	.	.	TRBJ2-1
TGTGCTAGTGGTTTTGGCATCCCAGGGTACACTGAAGCTTTCTTT	CASGFGIPGYTEAFF	TRBV12-5	.	.	TRBJ1-1
TGCGCCAGCAGCCCCACAGGGAAAGTGGCTGGCTACACCTTC	CASSPTGKVAGYTF	TRBV5-1	.	.	TRBJ1-2
TGTGCCAGTAGTAATATCAGGGGCCCCGGCCACACTGAAGCTTTCTTT	CASSNIRGPGHTEAFF	TRBV19	.	.	TRBJ1-1